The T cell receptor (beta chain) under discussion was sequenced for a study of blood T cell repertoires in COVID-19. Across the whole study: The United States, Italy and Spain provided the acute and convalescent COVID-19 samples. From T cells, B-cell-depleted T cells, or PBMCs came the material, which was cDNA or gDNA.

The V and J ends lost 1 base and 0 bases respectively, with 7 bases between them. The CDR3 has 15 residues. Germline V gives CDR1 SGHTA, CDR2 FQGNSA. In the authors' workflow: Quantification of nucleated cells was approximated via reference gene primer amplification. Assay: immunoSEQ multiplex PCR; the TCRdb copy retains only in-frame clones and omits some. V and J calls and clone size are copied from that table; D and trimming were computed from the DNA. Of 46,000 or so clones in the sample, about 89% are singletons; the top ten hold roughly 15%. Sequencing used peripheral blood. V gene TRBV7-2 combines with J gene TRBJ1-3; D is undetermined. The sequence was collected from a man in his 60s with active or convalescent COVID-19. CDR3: CASSLVFGSGNTIYF. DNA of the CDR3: TGTGCCAGCAGCTTAGTATTCGGCTCTGGAAACACCATATATTTT.